The 14 T cell receptor beta chains in this list originate from one sample, sequenced in a study of blood T cell repertoires in COVID-19. Profiled with immunoSEQ multiplex PCR; TCRdb holds only in-frame clones, not every one. The table records a few hundred thousand clones, about 81% of them present only once. Material: peripheral blood. The receptors stem from a woman in her 70s with COVID-19, enrolled during active disease.

This chain joins TRBV2 and TRBJ1-4; TRBD1 agrees at 10 bases. The ends lost 4 bases at V and 7 bases at J; junction bases unmatched: 6. The CDR3 runs 15 residues. Germline values: CDR1 SNHLY, CDR2 FYNNEI. The CDR3 sequence is CASSVGDRGREKLFF. The CDR3 DNA sequence: TGTGCCAGCAGTGTGGGTGACAGGGGGCGTGAAAAACTGTTTTTT.

V and J are TRBV11-2 and TRBJ2-7, with TRBD1 matching over 9 bases. CDR1 is SGHAT and CDR2 is FQNNGV in the germline V gene. V trimming: 3 bases; J trimming: 4 bases; junction bases outside the gene matches: 10. This CDR3 comprises 16 residues. The DNA of the CDR3 is TGTGCCAGCAGCTTGGTCTCCGGGACAGGGATTTACGAGCAGTACTTC. Encoded protein: CASSLVSGTGIYEQYF.

The gene calls are TRBV2 and TRBJ1-1, with no clear D. The CDR3 extends over 15 amino acids. Trimming removed 6 bases from V and 0 bases from J, with 14 bases in between. CDR1 is SNHLY and CDR2 is FYNNEI in the germline V gene. CDR3 nucleotides: TGTGCCAGCAGGAAGGAGGGCAGATTGAACACTGAAGCTTTCTTT. It translates to CASRKEGRLNTEAFF.

V gene TRBV27 combines with J gene TRBJ1-1; D is ambiguous. Trimming cost V 1 base and J 2 bases, with 8 bases left between them. This CDR3 has 14 amino acids. From germline, CDR1 is MNHEY and CDR2 SMNVEV (reference sequence). CDR3 protein: CASSLFHGNTEAFF. CDR3 in DNA: TGTGCCAGCAGTTTATTTCACGGTAACACTGAAGCTTTCTTT.

The chain's CDR3 is CASSWEGETQYF. The CDR3 DNA reads TGCGCCAGCAGCTGGGAGGGGGAGACCCAGTACTTC. The V call is TRBV5-1, the J call TRBJ2-5, with TRBD2 matching over 7 bases. J lost 5 bases, V lost 3 bases, and 1 base had no gene match. CDR1 is SGHRS, CDR2 YFSETQ, per germline. CDR3 length equals 12 residues.

The chain joins TRBV5-4 to TRBJ2-7; 13 positions match TRBD2. Germline V gives CDR1 SGHNT, CDR2 YYREEE (reference sequence). This CDR3 has 17 residues. With 5 bases clipped from V and 2 bases from J, the junction kept 10 bases outside the gene matches. Written as DNA, the CDR3 is TGTGCCAGCAGTCCCCAATCACTAGCGGGAGGGCCCTACGAGCAGTACTTC. Translating gives CASSPQSLAGGPYEQYF.

This chain links TRBV19 with TRBJ1-5; no firm D call. The ends were cut back, 1 base at V and 6 bases at J, with 10 bases in the middle. The CDR3 totals 14 residues. Germline V lookup: CDR1 LNHDA, CDR2 SQIVND (reference sequence). The CDR3 spells CASSIVGDFQPQHF. CDR3 DNA: TGTGCCAGTAGTATAGTCGGGGATTTTCAGCCCCAGCATTTT.

The chain joins TRBV7-8 to TRBJ2-1; 7 nucleotides line up with TRBD2. The CDR3 sequence is 13 residues long. Germline CDR1 is SGHVS and CDR2 is FQNEAQ. The trim removed 5 bases at V and 4 bases at J, leaving 2 bases unmatched. For the CDR3, the DNA is TGTGCCAGCAGCCGGGACTATTACAATGAGCAGTTCTTC. It yields the protein CASSRDYYNEQFF.

The chain carries TRBV5-1 and TRBJ2-1; 7 bases align to TRBD2. Germline loops: CDR1 SGHRS, CDR2 YFSETQ. Germline trimming cut 2 bases from V and 7 bases from J; bases unmatched to any gene: 9. The CDR3 has 15 residues. As DNA, the CDR3 is TGCGCCAGCAGCTTTGCGGGAGTATTGCGGAATGAGCAGTTCTTC. Residues: CASSFAGVLRNEQFF.

The genes are TRBV28 and TRBJ1-1; no firm D call. Per germline, CDR1 MDHEN and CDR2 SYDVKM. V lost 6 bases, J lost 6 bases, and 5 bases lay in between. The CDR3 is made up of 10 amino acids. Written as DNA, the CDR3 is TGTGCCAGCAGGGGCCCTGAAGCTTTCTTT. Its protein product is CASRGPEAFF. Looking up the rest from reference TRBV28 and TRBJ1-1 gives the full variable domain: DVKVTQSSRYLVKRTGEKVFLECVQDMDHENMFWYRQDPGLGLRLIYFSYDVKMKEKGDIPEGYSVSREKKERFSLILESASTNQTSMYLCASRGPEAFFGQGTRLTVV.

The V gene is TRBV7-3, the J gene TRBJ2-3; weak D call: TRBD2 (6 bases). The CDR3 is made up of 24 amino acids. With 0 bases removed from V and 4 bases from J, the gap between germline ends came to 38 bases. CDR1 is SGHTA, CDR2 FQGTGA, per germline. CDR3 coding DNA: TGTGCCAGCAGCTTAACTAGGGTAGCGGAAGACGGCGAAAACAAGATACTCGGCGCAGATACGCAGTATTTT. Protein sequence: CASSLTRVAEDGENKILGADTQYF.

This clone was observed once. The CDR3 is CAWVAAGGPNEQFF. The CDR3 DNA is TGTGCCTGGGTCGCGGCGGGAGGGCCGAATGAGCAGTTCTTC. The chain joins TRBV30 to TRBJ2-1, with 9 bases matching TRBD2. The CDR3 spans 14 residues. Germline assignment: CDR1 GTSNPN and CDR2 SVGIG (reference sequence). With V trimmed by 5 bases and J by 7 bases, 9 bases remained unmatched.

The CDR3 bases are TGTGCCAGCAGCCCCTCAACTGTCCGGTACAATGAGCAGTTCTTC. Translation gives CASSPSTVRYNEQFF. The chain employs TRBV7-3 and TRBJ2-1; D ambiguous. This CDR3 is built from 15 residues. The germline V and J ends were trimmed by 5 bases and 4 bases, with 15 bases remaining between them. Germline V lookup: CDR1 SGHTA, CDR2 FQGTGA. Looking up the rest from reference TRBV7-3 and TRBJ2-1 gives the full variable domain: GAGVSQTPSNKVTEKGKYVELRCDPISGHTALYWYRQSLGQGPEFLIYFQGTGAADDSGLPNDRFFAVRPEGSVSTLKIQRTERGDSAVYLCASSPSTVRYNEQFFGPGTRLTVL.

V is TRBV28 and J is TRBJ1-2; no definite D call. The germline V and J ends were trimmed by 3 bases and 7 bases, with 18 bases remaining between them. Germline V CDR1 and CDR2: MDHEN, SYDVKM. The CDR3 has 15 residues. Here the CDR3 reads CASSFRVGRLGGYTF. Here the CDR3 DNA reads TGTGCCAGCAGTTTCCGAGTAGGGAGGCTCGGTGGCTACACCTTC.